The 16 T cell receptor beta chains in this list originate from one sample, sequenced in a study of Graves' ophthalmopathy and Graves' hyperthyroidism (dated by TCRdb to between 2017 and 2018). For sequencing, an Illumina HiSeq 2000 was employed. For repertoire sequencing, the TCR beta CDR3 regions were amplified from RNA transcripts. The first round of RT-PCR was done with HTBI primers and the Qiagen OneStep RT-PCR kit, and was followed by a second round of multiplex PCR, then size selection and purification. TCRdb reprocessing: public reads trimmed at Q25 with fastp, clones called with MiXCR, in-frame beta chains kept. Each entry merges the rows of one CDR3 protein and shows their most common DNA and genes. Within this sample are hundreds of thousands of distinct CDR3 sequences, with around a fifth of them counted one time only. The ten largest clones capture approximately 40% of the sample. Sequenced: peripheral blood. These TCRs come from a woman in her fifties or sixties with Graves' ophthalmopathy. Donor details come from another sample of the same person, matched by shared clones.

This clonotype has a count of ten or more. CDR3 loop: CASSLQENYGYTF. As DNA, the CDR3 is TGTGCCAGCAGTTTACAAGAAAACTATGGCTACACCTTC. The V gene is TRBV12-3 or TRBV12-4, the J gene TRBJ1-2; no definite D call. V lost 2 bases to trimming and J lost 2 bases, with 6 bases between them. This CDR3 has 13 amino acids.

The table lists this clonotype with many counts. The chain links TRBV28 to TRBJ1-1; weak D call: TRBD1 (5 bases). This CDR3 region has 14 residues. V was clipped by 3 bases and J by 3 bases, with 11 bases between them. CDR1 and CDR2 from the germline V gene are MDHEN and SYDVKM. The DNA for the CDR3 is TGTGCCAGCAGTTTTCCAGGGTTATACACTGAAGCTTTCTTT. It is translated as CASSFPGLYTEAFF. Drawing the rest from reference TRBV28 and TRBJ1-1, the complete variable domain is DVKVTQSSRYLVKRTGEKVFLECVQDMDHENMFWYRQDPGLGLRLIYFSYDVKMKEKGDIPEGYSVSREKKERFSLILESASTNQTSMYLCASSFPGLYTEAFFGQGTRLTVV.

The V gene is TRBV4-1, the J gene TRBJ2-7, with D tentatively TRBD1 (5 bases). Trimming shortened V by 5 bases and J by 7 bases, and 24 bases separated the two germline ends. Germline values: CDR1 MGHRA, CDR2 YSYEKL. The CDR3 has 16 amino acids. The CDR3 DNA reads as TGCGCCAGCAGCACCACGTTGGGGCGAGACTCGAGGGAGCAGTACTTC. As protein: CASSTTLGRDSREQYF.

This clonotype was detected ten times or more. The genes are TRBV6-1 and TRBJ2-4; TRBD1 matches at 7 bases. Germline V gene data show CDR1 as MNHNS and CDR2 as SASEGT. The CDR3 length is 16 residues. Losses at the gene ends were 6 bases for V and 0 bases for J; bases not matched to a gene: 8. Written as DNA, the CDR3 is TGTGCCAGCAGCGATTTGGGACAGCTAGCCAAAAACATTCAGTACTTC. It specifies CASSDLGQLAKNIQYF.

This clonotype was counted at least ten times. The chain is built from TRBV7-6 and TRBJ2-7, with 11 bases identical to TRBD2. The CDR3 totals 15 residues. CDR1 is SGHVS and CDR2 is FNYEAQ in the germline V gene. Trimming cost V 3 bases and J 5 bases; bases outside gene matches: 6. The CDR3 is CASSFTSGSLNEQYF. Here the CDR3 DNA reads TGTGCCAGCAGCTTTACTAGCGGGAGTCTTAACGAGCAGTACTTC.

The chain's CDR3 is CSARGPGTDTQYF. The DNA of the CDR3 is TGCAGTGCTAGAGGACCGGGCACAGATACGCAGTATTTT. V gene TRBV20-1 combines with J gene TRBJ2-3; D uncertain. The CDR3 sequence is 13 residues long. The V end was cut by 1 base, the J end by 1 base, with 6 bases between. In germline, CDR1 is DFQATT, CDR2 SNEGSKA (reference sequence).

There are a few counts of this clonotype. V and J are TRBV12-3 or TRBV12-4 and TRBJ2-3; 7 bases match TRBD2. Trimming at V came to 5 bases and at J to 0 bases, leaving 8 bases not matched to a gene. The CDR3 covers 16 residues. DNA of the CDR3: TGTGCCAGCAGTCCCGGCCTAGCGGAGAGCACAGATACGCAGTATTTT. Its translation: CASSPGLAESTDTQYF.

This clonotype appeared many times. V and J are TRBV6-5 and TRBJ2-5, with D tentatively TRBD2 (6 bases). V was clipped by 2 bases and J by 5 bases, with 12 bases between them. The CDR3 runs to 14 residues. CDR1 is MNHEY, CDR2 SVGAGI, per germline. The DNA of the CDR3 is TGTGCCAGCAGTTACGGGCCCAGCGGGGAGACCCAGTACTTC. Translation gives CASSYGPSGETQYF.

This clonotype was picked up many times. The rearrangement joins TRBV7-2 to TRBJ1-5; D is unclear. The CDR3 is made up of 15 amino acids. Germline CDR1 and CDR2: SGHTA and FQGNSA. Trimming shortened V by 2 bases and J by 5 bases, and 13 bases separated the two germline ends. CDR3 in DNA: TGTGCCAGCAGCTTAAGTAAGGGTCTCGATCAGCCCCAGCATTTT. It encodes CASSLSKGLDQPQHF.

This clonotype has at least ten counts. The gene calls are TRBV12-5 and TRBJ1-5; D is uncertain. The V gene's germline CDR1 is LGHNT and CDR2 FRNRAP. CDR3 size: 16 residues. The ends were cut back, 0 bases at V and 5 bases at J, with 14 bases in the middle. CDR3 nucleotide sequence: TGTGCTAGTGGTTTGGTACTAGGGAGCTTCGATCAGCCCCAGCATTTT. It specifies CASGLVLGSFDQPQHF.

This clonotype appeared many times. The DNA for the CDR3 is TGTGCCAGCAGTAAAACAGATTTCTACGAGCAGTACTTC. Translated, it gives CASSKTDFYEQYF. The chain uses TRBV27 and TRBJ2-7, with no clear D. The germline CDR1 and CDR2 sequences are MNHEY and SMNVEV (reference sequence). CDR3 length: 13 residues. The V gene lost 5 bases and the J gene lost 3 bases, with 11 bases spanning the gap.

This clonotype was seen repeatedly, ten times or more. Sequence at one end of the junction differs from germline and may be a read error. The J gene is TRBJ1-1, the V gene TRBV6-2 or TRBV6-3; 10 nucleotides agree with TRBD1. There are 15 residues in the CDR3. CDR1 and CDR2 from the germline V gene are MNHEY and SVGEGT. DNA for the CDR3: TGTGCCAGCAGGGGAACCTGGACAGGGGGGACTGAAGCTTCCTTT. Translation: CASRGTWTGGTEASF.

This clonotype was seen ten or more times. This chain links TRBV2 with TRBJ2-5; 7 nucleotides match TRBD1. Germline loops: CDR1 SNHLY, CDR2 FYNNEI. The J segment lost 0 bases and the V segment lost 4 bases, leaving 2 bases of the junction unmatched. The CDR3 sequence is 14 residues long. Here the CDR3 DNA reads TGTGCCAGCAGTGCGGACAGGAACCAAGAGACCCAGTACTTC. Amino acids: CASSADRNQETQYF.

This chain uses TRBV10-3 with TRBJ2-7; no clear D gene. Germline V gives CDR1 ENHRY, CDR2 SYGVKD. There are 15 residues in the CDR3. Trimming took 0 bases from V and 0 from J, leaving 9 bases between them. In DNA, the CDR3 is TGTGCCATCAGTGAGTCGGGCAGAAACTCCTACGAGCAGTACTTC. This gives the protein CAISESGRNSYEQYF.

This clonotype was detected many times. The J gene is TRBJ2-7, the V gene TRBV20-1; D gene uncertain. CDR3 length equals 11 residues. The V gene lost 4 bases and the J gene lost 3 bases, with 7 bases spanning the gap. The V gene's germline CDR1 is DFQATT and CDR2 SNEGSKA (reference sequence). The CDR3 nucleotides read TGCAGTGCTACTCATGACTACGAGCAGTACTTC. It yields the protein CSATHDYEQYF.

The CDR3 protein is CASSDLAGFTHEQYF. In DNA form, the CDR3 reads TGTGCCAGCAGTGACTTGGCAGGGTTCACCCACGAGCAGTACTTC. The V call is TRBV2, the J call TRBJ2-7, with D possibly TRBD1 on 5 matching bases. The ends were cut back, 3 bases at V and 5 bases at J, with 17 bases in the middle. This CDR3 comprises 15 residues. From germline, CDR1 is SNHLY and CDR2 FYNNEI.